This entry concerns a single TCR beta chain. Germline V lookup: CDR1 MNHNS, CDR2 SASEGT. The CDR3 covers 15 residues. V lost 2 bases, J lost 6 bases, and 16 bases lay in between. The method was immunoSEQ multiplex PCR; TCRdb's version includes in-frame clones alone and lacks a portion of them. The sample carries about 47,000 clones, around 83% recorded once. The data stem from a study of blood T cell repertoires in COVID-19. What was sequenced was peripheral blood. This clonotype originated in a man in his 70s with active COVID-19. This chain connects TRBV6-1 to TRBJ1-1; D not certain. The CDR3: CASSELTALEAEAFF. The CDR3, as DNA: TGTGCCAGCAGTGAACTGACGGCTCTGGAGGCTGAAGCTTTCTTT.